The clone carrying this T cell receptor (beta chain) was counted between two and nine times. This sample is part of a study of graft-versus-host responses after intestinal transplantation. The repertoire was sequenced with immunoSEQ multiplex PCR; TCRdb's copy has only in-frame clones and lacks some. The sample has 20,000 to 25,000 clones; around 81% are singletons. Graft samples were processed, releasing intraepithelial and lamina propria lymphocytes. Trimming removed 1 base at V and 4 bases at J, with 14 bases between. CDR3 length: 16 residues. The germline CDR1 and CDR2 sequences are LGHNA and YSLEER.

The material was ileum tissue, obtained 12 days after intestinal transplant. The V and J genes are TRBV4-3 and TRBJ2-1; D is possibly TRBD2 (5 bases). The receptor's source is a human patient who received an intestinal transplant, so some T cells may come from the graft donor. The CDR3 DNA is TGCGCCAGCAGCCAAGTTGAAGTTCGGGGATACAATGAGCAGTTCTTC. Translated, it gives CASSQVEVRGYNEQFF.